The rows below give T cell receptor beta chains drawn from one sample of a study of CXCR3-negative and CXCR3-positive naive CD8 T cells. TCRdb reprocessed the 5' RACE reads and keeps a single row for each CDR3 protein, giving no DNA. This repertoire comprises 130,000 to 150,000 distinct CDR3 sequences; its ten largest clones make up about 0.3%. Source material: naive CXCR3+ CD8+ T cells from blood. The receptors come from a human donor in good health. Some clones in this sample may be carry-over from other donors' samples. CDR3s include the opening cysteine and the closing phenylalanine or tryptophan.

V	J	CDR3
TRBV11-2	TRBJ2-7	CASSLADGPGRPPYEQYF
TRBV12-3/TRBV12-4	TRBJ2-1	CASSLGPTYNEQFF
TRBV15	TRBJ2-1	CATSRTSGVGYEQFF
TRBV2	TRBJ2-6	CASSADLSTGVSSGANVLTF
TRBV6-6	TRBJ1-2	CASSPREGYTF
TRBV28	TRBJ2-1	CASTPTSGGADYNEQFF
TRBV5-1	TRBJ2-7	CASRTGESYEQYF
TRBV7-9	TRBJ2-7	CASSFRDYEQYF
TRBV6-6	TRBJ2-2	CASTLLAENTGELFF
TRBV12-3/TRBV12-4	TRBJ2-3	CASSEGLAGTDTQYF
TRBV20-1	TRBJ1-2	CSAPSANYGYTF
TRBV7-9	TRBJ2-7	CASSLYGTTTYEQYF
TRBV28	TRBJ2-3	CASGLAGADTQYF
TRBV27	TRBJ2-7	CASSFSGIPSYEQYF
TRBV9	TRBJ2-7	CASSVEEGMSSYEQYF
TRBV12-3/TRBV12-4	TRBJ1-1	CARSAGGTEAFF
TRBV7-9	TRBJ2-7	CASSPISSYEQYF
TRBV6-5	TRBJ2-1	CASSPGDYNEQFF
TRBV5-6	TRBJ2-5	CASSFNGEETQYF
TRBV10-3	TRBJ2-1	CATGPISSYNEQFF
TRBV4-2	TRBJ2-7	CASSQESPTGLAHYEQYF
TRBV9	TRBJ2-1	CASSAKDYGEQFF
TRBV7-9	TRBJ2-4	CASSLATTGKNIQYF
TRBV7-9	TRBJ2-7	CASSLVAGQLRSSYEQYF
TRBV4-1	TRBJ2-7	CASSPRGFSYEQYF
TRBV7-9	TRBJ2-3	CASSPGLGLDTQYF
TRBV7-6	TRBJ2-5	CASSFFTLTEGGPAPGETQYF